This record concerns one TCR beta chain sequence. Antigen: not known. A read error may account for a junction end that differs from germline. TCRdb's table, derived via immunoSEQ multiplex PCR, lists solely in-frame clones and lacks some. The data hold approximately 54,000 clones, with about 80% observed a single time. The sample originates from a study of OX40 agonist ivuxolimab in advanced cancers. Looking at the study overall: Patients receiving dose escalation had hepatocellular carcinoma, melanoma, renal cell or head and neck cancer.

Study-level points and caveats: Nonresponders included some who also had low normalized T-cell clonal expansion. The 0.1-3.0 mg/kg partial responders had among the lowest clonal expansion.

Baseline was the first blood sampling point, followed by cycle 4 day 1 and cycle 7 day 1. The V gene's germline CDR1 is PRHDT and CDR2 FYEKMQ (reference sequence). This CDR3 region has 15 residues. V gene TRBV13 combines with J gene TRBJ1-2, with D perhaps TRBD1 (6 bases). The sample consisted of CD4+ or CD8+ T cells sorted from blood, taken in a trial of the OX40 agonist ivuxolimab. The origin of this receptor is an adult with an advanced solid tumor such as melanoma, head and neck, liver or kidney cancer. The DNA of the CDR3 is TGTGCCAGCAGCCTAGGAGGGGGGGCGAATAATGGCTACACCTTC. Translating gives CASSLGGGANNGYTF.